The clone carrying this TCR beta chain was seen ten or more times. TCR beta CDR3 region amplification was performed from RNA transcripts. The HTBI primer set served for first-round RT-PCR of the TCR CDR3. TCRdb reprocessed the multiplex PCR reads with MiXCR, giving one entry per CDR3 protein. The repertoire holds roughly 700,000 distinct CDR3 sequences, with approximately 15% as singletons. The sample originates from a study of T cells in Graves' hyperthyroidism and ophthalmopathy. With 10 bases removed from V and 0 bases from J, the gap between germline ends came to 15 bases. The CDR3 is made up of 14 amino acids. Germline V lookup: CDR1 MNHNS, CDR2 SASEGT.

V usage is TRBV6-1 and J usage is TRBJ1-1; D is uncertain. Sequencing was carried out using blood. The sequence came from a woman between 18 and 29 years old with Graves' hyperthyroidism. The CDR3 DNA follows: TGTGCCACCCTGGAAAGAAAGGTGAACACTGAAGCTTTCTTT. The encoded protein is CATLERKVNTEAFF.